The present T cell receptor beta chain was sequenced within a study of a mutant IDH1 vaccine in newly diagnosed glioma. Background on the study: At week 35 came visit V12, and visit V13 followed at week 47.

Trimming cost V 1 base and J 3 bases; bases outside gene matches: 5. Germline V gene data show CDR1 as MRHNA and CDR2 as SNTAGT. This CDR3 contains 16 residues. The repertoire was sequenced with immunoSEQ multiplex PCR; TCRdb's copy has only in-frame clones and lacks some. This table has some 46,000 clones, 80% to 95% appearing once. Described time point: week 35, safety follow-up. With topical imiquimod, each dose of the vaccine consisted of 300 ug of mutant IDH1 20-mer peptide. For this clone: Its antigen remains unknown.

This TCR came from a man aged 50 or older with glioma. V and J are TRBV6-4 and TRBJ2-2; 7 positions agree with TRBD2. Sequencing used PBMCs, obtained from a glioma patient whose treatment included an IDH1 peptide vaccine. In DNA form, the CDR3 reads TGTGCCAGCAGTGACTACGGGGGGTCGGACACCGGGGAGCTGTTTTTT. It encodes CASSDYGGSDTGELFF.